One and the same sample provided the 24 T cell receptor beta chains below, sequenced in a study of PD-1 blockade in classical Hodgkin lymphoma. Assay used: immunoSEQ multiplex PCR; TCRdb lists only in-frame clones, some missing. The sample holds 95,000 to 120,000 clones, roughly nine tenths seen once. Autologous stem cell transplantation was followed by relapse in every patient, and brentuximab vedotin exposure varied. The sample here was peripheral blood mononuclear cells (PBMCs), taken before the second cycle of nivolumab. Receptors originate from a human donor with classical Hodgkin lymphoma.

This clone was recorded a few times. V is TRBV5-6 and J is TRBJ1-2; TRBD1 matches at 10 bases. The germline V gene has CDR1 SGHDT and CDR2 YYEEEE. CDR3 length equals 15 residues. V trimming: 4 bases; J trimming: 6 bases; junction bases outside the gene matches: 9. CDR3 sequence reads: CASSAGQGLGDGYTF. Here the CDR3 DNA reads TGTGCCAGCAGCGCGGGACAGGGGCTGGGAGATGGCTACACCTTC.

This chain links TRBV28 with TRBJ1-1, with D hard to call. Germline V CDR1 and CDR2: MDHEN, SYDVKM. There are 11 residues in the CDR3. V was clipped by 5 bases and J by 7 bases, with 8 bases between them. CDR3 sequence (DNA): TGTGCCAGCAGTGGCGGCCGTGAAGCTTTCTTT. Amino acids: CASSGGREAFF.

The chain couples TRBV5-1 to TRBJ2-7, with TRBD1 identical over 9 bases. CDR3 length: 15 amino acids. The germline V gene encodes CDR1 SGHRS and CDR2 YFSETQ. Germline trimming cut 3 bases from V and 5 bases from J; bases unmatched to any gene: 9. The DNA for the CDR3 is TGCGCCAGCAGCTGGCTCGACAGGGGGAGGGACGAGCAGTACTTC. It codes for CASSWLDRGRDEQYF.

The J gene is TRBJ1-1, the V gene TRBV5-4; no definite D call. The germline CDR1 and CDR2 sequences are SGHNT and YYREEE (reference sequence). The germline V and J ends were trimmed by 5 bases and 11 bases, with 13 bases remaining between them. This CDR3 comprises 11 residues. The CDR3, as DNA: TGTGCCAGCAGTGGACCCGTAGGGGCTTTCTTT. Encoded protein: CASSGPVGAFF.

The rearrangement joins TRBV10-3 to TRBJ1-5; D not certain. V dropped 5 bases and J dropped 5 bases, with 16 bases sitting between them. Germline CDR1 is ENHRY and CDR2 is SYGVKD. The CDR3 runs 15 residues. CDR3 region: CAISRAGKGDQPQHF. The CDR3 DNA is TGTGCCATCAGTCGGGCGGGGAAGGGCGATCAGCCCCAGCATTTT.

J is TRBJ1-2 and V is TRBV29-1; the match to TRBD1 covers 7 bases. CDR1 SQVTM and CDR2 ANQGSEA come from the germline V gene. V gave up 6 bases and J gave up 7 bases; unmatched junction bases: 14. The CDR3 sequence is 14 residues long. The CDR3 nucleotides read TGCAGCGTGGGCACCCCGACAGGGTTGGCTGGCTACACCTTC. Protein: CSVGTPTGLAGYTF.

J is TRBJ1-5 and V is TRBV2; D may be TRBD1 (5 bases). The CDR3 is 13 residues long. The ends were cut back, 6 bases at V and 1 base at J, with 7 bases in the middle. Germline CDR1 is SNHLY and CDR2 is FYNNEI. The DNA of the CDR3 is TGTGCCAGCAGCCGGGACAGCAATCAGCCCCAGCATTTT. It translates to CASSRDSNQPQHF.

This clone was seen only a few times. CDR3 bases: TGCGCCAGCAGCCAAGATATGGCGGGGGCCTCTGGGGCCAACGTCCTGACTTTC. Translating it yields CASSQDMAGASGANVLTF. The rearrangement joins TRBV4-1 to TRBJ2-6, with D tentatively TRBD2 (7 bases). The CDR3 is 18 amino acids. Germline V CDR1 and CDR2: MGHRA, YSYEKL. Trimming took 0 bases from V and 0 from J, leaving 12 bases between them.

This clone was seen a single time. The chain combines TRBV2 with TRBJ2-1; weak D call: TRBD1 (5 bases). CDR3 length: 14 residues. Germline V gene lookup returns CDR1 SNHLY and CDR2 FYNNEI. V was cut by 6 bases and J by 5 bases, with 14 bases left in between. The CDR3 DNA sequence: TGTGCCAGCAGGGTAGGACATATAAACAATGAGCAGTTCTTC. Protein product: CASRVGHINNEQFF.

CDR3 sequence reads: CASGASGRTDTQYF. CDR3 nucleotide sequence: TGTGCCAGCGGGGCTAGCGGAAGAACAGATACGCAGTATTTT. The gene calls are TRBV6-5 and TRBJ2-3; 7 bases fit TRBD2. The CDR3 runs to 14 residues. V lost 8 bases, J lost 3 bases, and 8 bases stayed unmatched. Germline V gene data show CDR1 as MNHEY and CDR2 as SVGAGI.

CDR3 DNA: TGTGCCTGCCAGGGACAGTCTAATGAAAAACTGTTTTTT. Protein product: CACQGQSNEKLFF. The chain has TRBV30 and TRBJ1-4; 7 nucleotides match TRBD1. CDR1 and CDR2 (germline): GTSNPN, SVGIG (reference sequence). V dropped 6 bases and J dropped 3; count of bases not matched to a gene: 4. The CDR3 is 13 amino acids. Full variable domain (missing parts from reference TRBV30 and TRBJ1-4): SQTIHQWPATLVQPVGSPLSLECTVEGTSNPNLYWYRQAAGRGLQLLFYSVGIGQISSEVPQNLSASRPQDRQFILSSKKLLLSDSGFYLCACQGQSNEKLFFGSGTQLSVL.

The rearrangement joins TRBV27 to TRBJ2-6; tentative D call: TRBD2 (5 bases). Germline-derived CDR1 and CDR2 are MNHEY and SMNVEV (reference sequence). The CDR3 loop spans 17 amino acids. V was shortened by 8 bases and J by 0 bases, with 17 bases between the two germline ends. The CDR3 nucleotides are TGTGCCAGCGCTCGAGGGAACCGCCTCTCTGGGGCCAACGTCCTGACTTTC. This translates into CASARGNRLSGANVLTF.

The V call is TRBV28, the J call TRBJ2-1; 13 bases map to TRBD2. This CDR3 spans 18 amino acids. After removal of 6 bases from V and 10 bases from J, the junction contained 18 bases not matched to a gene. Germline V gene data show CDR1 as MDHEN and CDR2 as SYDVKM. The CDR3 DNA reads as TGTGCCAGCAGCGGACTAGCGGGAGTGAGTGGGACAAGACGGGAGCAGTTCTTC. This gives the protein CASSGLAGVSGTRREQFF.

The chain employs TRBV6-5 and TRBJ1-6; D is perhaps TRBD1 (5 bases). There are 14 residues in the CDR3. V was shortened by 9 bases and J by 10 bases, with 19 bases between the two germline ends. Germline CDR1 reads MNHEY; CDR2 reads SVGAGI. In DNA, the CDR3 is TGTGCCAGTTCCCCCAGGGAGGTTGGATCACCCCTCCACTTT. This gives the protein CASSPREVGSPLHF.

The chain recombines TRBV11-1 with TRBJ2-5; no definite D call. Germline V gene data show CDR1 as SGHAT and CDR2 as FQDESV (reference sequence). Trimming removed 5 bases from V and 5 bases from J, with 15 bases in between. The CDR3 consists of 14 residues. The DNA of the CDR3 is TGTGCCAGCAGCCCCTGGGATTGGCGGGAGACCCAGTACTTC. Amino acids: CASSPWDWRETQYF.

Remarks on this clone: An end of the junction differs from the germline gene, which may be a read error. The chain's CDR3 is CATSGGRTGANVLTF. The CDR3 nucleotides are TGTGCCACCAGTGGGGGAAGAACTGGGGCCAACGTCCTGACTTTC. V and J are TRBV27 and TRBJ2-6; the D call may be TRBD1 or TRBD2 (5 bases each). The germline V gene encodes CDR1 MNHEY and CDR2 SMNVEV (reference sequence). The CDR3 totals 15 residues. Full variable domain (outside the CDR3, taken from reference TRBV27 and TRBJ2-6): EAQVTQNPRYLITVTGKKLTVTCSQNMNHEYMSWYRQDPGLGLRQIYYSMNVEVTDKGDVPEGYKVSRKEKRNFPLILESPSPNQTSLYFCATSGGRTGANVLTFGAGSRLTVL.

This chain joins TRBV29-1 and TRBJ1-2; 9 bases are a match to TRBD1. The CDR3 contains 16 residues. Trimming took 6 bases from V and 1 from J; bases not matched to a gene: 12. CDR1 and CDR2 (germline): SQVTM, ANQGSEA. The CDR3 sequence: CSVARTGERNNYGYTF. The CDR3 DNA sequence: TGCAGCGTCGCCAGGACAGGGGAGAGAAATAACTATGGCTACACCTTC.

V and J are TRBV11-2 and TRBJ2-7; 7 bases line up with TRBD2. J lost 2 bases, V lost 3 bases, and 13 bases had no gene match. The CDR3 sequence is 17 residues long. The germline CDR1 and CDR2 sequences are SGHAT and FQNNGV. The CDR3 reads CASSFFPSGARPYEQYF. The CDR3, as DNA: TGTGCCAGCAGCTTTTTTCCTAGCGGCGCACGTCCCTACGAGCAGTACTTC.

V and J are TRBV4-3 and TRBJ1-1; TRBD1 matches at 9 bases. The CDR3 contains 17 residues. V was clipped by 0 bases and J by 3 bases; unmatched bases: 8. Germline V lookup: CDR1 LGHNA, CDR2 YSLEER. This chain's CDR3 is CASSQDRTGEFYTEAFF. CDR3 in DNA: TGCGCCAGCAGCCAAGACCGGACAGGGGAGTTTTACACTGAAGCTTTCTTT.

The chain carries TRBV29-1 and TRBJ1-1; D gene unclear. V was shortened by 4 bases and J by 7 bases, with 4 bases between the two germline ends. CDR1 and CDR2 from the germline V gene are SQVTM and ANQGSEA. This CDR3 is 9 amino acids long. The CDR3 nucleotides read TGCAGCGTTGGCTATGAAGCTTTCTTT. The encoded protein is CSVGYEAFF. The whole variable domain, remainder taken from reference TRBV29-1 and TRBJ1-1, is SAVISQKPSRDICQRGTSLTIQCQVDSQVTMMFWYRQQPGQSLTLIATANQGSEATYESGFVIDKFPISRPNLTFSTLTVSNMSPEDSSIYLCSVGYEAFFGQGTRLTVV.

This chain uses TRBV4-2 with TRBJ2-7; perhaps TRBD2 as D (6 bases). The germline V gene has CDR1 LGHNA and CDR2 YNFKEQ. CDR3 length equals 14 residues. With 5 bases removed from V and 2 bases from J, the gap between germline ends came to 13 bases. The CDR3 spells CASSWGGGAYEQYF. The CDR3 DNA follows: TGTGCCAGCAGCTGGGGCGGAGGGGCCTACGAGCAGTACTTC.

This clone came up a few times. This chain connects TRBV25-1 to TRBJ2-7; 14 positions match TRBD2. The germline gives CDR1 MGHDK, CDR2 SYGVNS. The CDR3 contains 18 residues. V gave up 2 bases and J gave up 7 bases; unmatched junction bases: 13. The CDR3 DNA is TGTGCCAGCAGTGAAGGGACTAGCGGGAGAAGCCCACGGGGGGAGCAGTACTTC. Amino acids: CASSEGTSGRSPRGEQYF.

This rearrangement joins TRBV25-1 to TRBJ2-1, with D perhaps matching TRBD1 or TRBD2 (5 bases each). There are 14 residues in the CDR3. Germline V gene sequence: CDR1 MGHDK, CDR2 SYGVNS. With 10 bases removed from V and 6 bases from J, the gap between germline ends came to 19 bases. CDR3 bases: TGTGCCACCACAAGGGACCCACCCCTCAATGAGCAGTTCTTC. Translation: CATTRDPPLNEQFF.

This chain links TRBV2 with TRBJ1-5; D ambiguous. V lost 6 bases and J 6 bases, leaving 18 bases between the germline ends. The CDR3 is made up of 15 amino acids. CDR1 and CDR2 from the germline V gene are SNHLY and FYNNEI. CDR3 sequence: CASRVGPRGGQPQHF. CDR3 DNA sequence: TGTGCCAGCAGAGTCGGGCCCCGGGGAGGTCAGCCCCAGCATTTT.